This is a list of T cell receptor beta chains from one sample in a study of identical twins. TCRdb re-called the 5' RACE reads with MiXCR, one entry per CDR3 protein. The sample carries 400,000 to 550,000 distinct CDR3 sequences, about 20% recorded once. This same sample was also part of a study on T cells expressing NK-cell markers.

Sequenced: CD4+ T cells sorted from blood. These receptors originate from a woman aged 18-30 years in good health. Both conserved end residues are part of each CDR3. D genes are given only for firm matches. For some rows the clone size is stated as once, few or many, or as a class when expanded; others skip it.

V	D	J	size	DNA	CDR3
TRBV12-3/TRBV12-4	TRBD1	TRBJ1-1	many	TGTGCCAGCAGGGGGGACAGGGCTGAAGCTTTCTTT	CASRGDRAEAFF
TRBV20-1	-	TRBJ2-7	few	TGCAGTGCCAAGGCTCCGAATCTTGGGTCCGAGCAGTACTTC	CSAKAPNLGSEQYF
TRBV7-9	-	TRBJ1-1	-	TGTGCCAGCAGCTTCCTATGGGGGCAGAACACTGAAGCTTTCTTT	CASSFLWGQNTEAFF
TRBV29-1	-	TRBJ1-1	-	TGCAGCGGGAGGGCATTGAACACTGAAGCTTTCTTT	CSGRALNTEAFF
TRBV5-6	TRBD2	TRBJ2-3	-	TGTGCCAGCAGCTTCCGGACTAGCGGGACGGTGGGCACAGATACGCAGTATTTT	CASSFRTSGTVGTDTQYF
TRBV5-1	-	TRBJ2-5	few	TGCGCCAGCAGCTCGGACTCCCCCCCACGAGAGACCCAGTACTTC	CASSSDSPPRETQYF
TRBV20-1	TRBD2	TRBJ2-3	-	TGCAGTGCTAGATCTCGGACTAGCGGGACAGATACGCAGTATTTT	CSARSRTSGTDTQYF
TRBV24-1	-	TRBJ2-1	few	TGTGCCACCAGTGACCACCTGTACCATGAGCAGTTCTTC	CATSDHLYHEQFF
TRBV12-3/TRBV12-4	TRBD1	TRBJ1-2	-	TGTGCCAGCGGAACCTACAGGGGGGGCTATGGCTACACCTTC	CASGTYRGGYGYTF
TRBV12-3/TRBV12-4	-	TRBJ2-6	few	TGTGCCAGCAGTTTCTGGGGAACTGGGGCCAACGTCCTGACTTTC	CASSFWGTGANVLTF
TRBV12-3/TRBV12-4	TRBD2	TRBJ2-5	many	TGTGCCAGTAAGAAAGCCAGAGGGAGGGCCGCTGAGACCCAGTACTTC	CASKKARGRAAETQYF
TRBV5-1	-	TRBJ1-1	-	TGCGCCAGCGGACTTAGTCACGGCACTGAAGCTTTCTTT	CASGLSHGTEAFF
TRBV9	-	TRBJ1-1	-	TGTGCCAGCAGCGCCCAGGTACAGGGAAGTAAGGCTGAAGCTTTCTTT	CASSAQVQGSKAEAFF
TRBV20-1	-	TRBJ2-7	-	TGCAGTGCTGAAAACCGGGACGGTCCCTACGAGCAGTACTTC	CSAENRDGPYEQYF
TRBV12-3/TRBV12-4	TRBD1	TRBJ1-4	few	TGTGCCAGCAGTCTCTGGACAGGGGGCGGTGAAAAACTGTTTTTT	CASSLWTGGGEKLFF
TRBV5-6	-	TRBJ1-2	-	TGTGCCAGCAGCTTGGTGGGGGCTCATAACTATGGCTACACCTTC	CASSLVGAHNYGYTF
TRBV9	-	TRBJ2-3	few	TGTGCCAGCGCTGCCGGGACCCCACTGGCGTCGCAGTATTTT	CASAAGTPLASQYF
TRBV27	TRBD2	TRBJ2-1	-	TGTGCCAGCGCCGCGGGAGGCGCGTACAATGAGCAGTTCTTC	CASAAGGAYNEQFF
TRBV6-1	-	TRBJ2-5	few	TGTGCCAGCAGTGAAGGGGCCAAAGAGACCCAGTACTTC	CASSEGAKETQYF
TRBV5-1	TRBD2	TRBJ2-1	-	TGCGCCAGCAGCCAGGAGGGACTACAGCAGTTCTTC	CASSQEGLQQFF
TRBV12-3/TRBV12-4	TRBD2	TRBJ2-3	-	TGTGCCAGCAGTTTGACTAGCGGACCTATCACAGATACGCAGTATTTT	CASSLTSGPITDTQYF
TRBV20-1	-	TRBJ1-1	-	TGCAGTGCCCTCGGACGGGCGAACACTGAAGCTTTCTTT	CSALGRANTEAFF
TRBV5-5	-	TRBJ2-7	-	TGTGCCAGCAGCTTGGCTACAGGAGGGGGCGAGCAGTACTTC	CASSLATGGGEQYF
TRBV15	-	TRBJ2-3	many	TGTGCCACCAGCAGGAGCGGGAGCACAGATACGCAGTATTTT	CATSRSGSTDTQYF
TRBV10-3	-	TRBJ2-5	many	TGTGCCATCACCCCAGGGGTACGGGAGACCCAGTACTTC	CAITPGVRETQYF
TRBV7-9	TRBD1	TRBJ2-7	once	TGTGCCAGCAGCTGGGGACAGGGGATTCGGAACGAGCAGTACTTC	CASSWGQGIRNEQYF